This record concerns one T cell receptor beta chain sequence. Its specificity is unknown. The entry originates in a study of T cell responses to AZD1222 COVID-19 vaccine. For the study at large: Pooled together were second doses at about 4 or about 12 weeks. Broader study findings: After two AZD1222 doses, spike-specific TCR breadth and depth rose versus day 0. Targets within unmutated variant regions were reportedly found for nearly half of spike-specific TCRs. Vaccine-associated CD4 TCRs spanned spike, dominant at 160-218 and 743-854.

V was clipped by 6 bases and J by 0 bases, with 12 bases between them. From germline, CDR1 is SQVTM and CDR2 ANQGSEA. There are 14 residues in the CDR3. The data were produced by immunoSEQ multiplex PCR, yet TCRdb's version contains in-frame clones alone and is incomplete. The data contain around 78,000 clones, 90% of them singletons. The source of this sequence is an adult in good health. This rearrangement joins TRBV29-1 to TRBJ1-5; D gene unclear. Sequencing used peripheral blood, obtained on day 0 of AZD1222 vaccination. The CDR3 coding sequence is TGCAGCGTCGAGGACGGTTATAGCAATCAGCCCCAGCATTTT. It yields the protein CSVEDGYSNQPQHF. Complete variable domain (other parts from reference TRBV29-1 and TRBJ1-5): SAVISQKPSRDICQRGTSLTIQCQVDSQVTMMFWYRQQPGQSLTLIATANQGSEATYESGFVIDKFPISRPNLTFSTLTVSNMSPEDSSIYLCSVEDGYSNQPQHFGDGTRLSIL.